Sequencing of this T cell receptor beta chain was carried out in a study of cytomegalovirus exposure and HLA in healthy donors. Across the whole study: The study's early data release held around 85 million unique TCRs from HLA-typed donors. Findings of the study overall: Confirmation in vitro established that a few CMV-associated chains were specific for CMV antigens.

The PCR had 60 Vbeta and 13 Jbeta primers. The data were produced by immunoSEQ multiplex PCR, yet TCRdb's version contains in-frame clones alone and is incomplete. The sample holds more than 150,000 clones, 70% to 80% seen once. The CDR3 contains 14 residues. V lost 7 bases and J 1 base, leaving 13 bases between the germline ends. Looked up from germline, CDR1 is SNHLY and CDR2 is FYNNEI. This clone occurred once. Its target is unknown. What was sequenced was PBMCs. This chain links TRBV2 with TRBJ1-1, with D maybe TRBD1 (5 bases). This TCR came from a man in his forties or fifties in good health and CMV-seronegative. CDR3 protein: CASKRQNPNTEAFF. CDR3 nucleotides: TGTGCCAGCAAACGACAGAACCCGAACACTGAAGCTTTCTTT.